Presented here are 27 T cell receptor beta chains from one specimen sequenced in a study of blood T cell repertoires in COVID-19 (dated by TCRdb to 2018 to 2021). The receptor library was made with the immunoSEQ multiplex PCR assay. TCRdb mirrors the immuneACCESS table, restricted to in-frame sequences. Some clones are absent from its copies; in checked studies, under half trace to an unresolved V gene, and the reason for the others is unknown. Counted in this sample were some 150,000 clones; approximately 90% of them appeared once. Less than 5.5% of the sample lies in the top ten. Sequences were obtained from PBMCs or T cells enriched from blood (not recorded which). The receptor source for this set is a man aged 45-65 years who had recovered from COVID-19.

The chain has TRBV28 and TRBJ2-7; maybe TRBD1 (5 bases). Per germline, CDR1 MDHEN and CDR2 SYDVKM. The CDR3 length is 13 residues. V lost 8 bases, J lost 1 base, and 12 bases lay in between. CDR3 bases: TGTGCCAGCTCCCGGACACCGTCCTACGAGCAGTACTTC. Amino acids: CASSRTPSYEQYF.

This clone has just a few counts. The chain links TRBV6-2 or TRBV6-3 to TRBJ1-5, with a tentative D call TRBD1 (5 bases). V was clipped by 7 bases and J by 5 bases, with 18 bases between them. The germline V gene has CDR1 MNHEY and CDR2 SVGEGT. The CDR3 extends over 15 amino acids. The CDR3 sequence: CASTPAGREDQPQHF. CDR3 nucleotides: TGTGCCAGCACCCCTGCAGGGCGTGAAGATCAGCCCCAGCATTTT.

The DNA of the CDR3 is TGCGCCAGCAGCCCTTATAGCGGGGGGGCGGAGACCCAGTACTTC. Its translation: CASSPYSGGAETQYF. This chain connects TRBV4-3 to TRBJ2-5; TRBD2 matches 11 bases. The germline V gene has CDR1 LGHNA and CDR2 YSLEER. CDR3 length: 15 residues. V lost 4 bases, J lost 5 bases, and 6 bases stayed unmatched.

The CDR3 bases are TGTGCCAGCAGTCAAAGGACAGGGACTGAAGCTTTCTTT. Translation: CASSQRTGTEAFF. This rearrangement joins TRBV6-5 to TRBJ1-1; 8 bases line up with TRBD1. The trim removed 5 bases at V and 5 bases at J, leaving 4 bases unmatched. This CDR3 has 13 residues. CDR1 MNHEY and CDR2 SVGAGI come from the germline V gene.

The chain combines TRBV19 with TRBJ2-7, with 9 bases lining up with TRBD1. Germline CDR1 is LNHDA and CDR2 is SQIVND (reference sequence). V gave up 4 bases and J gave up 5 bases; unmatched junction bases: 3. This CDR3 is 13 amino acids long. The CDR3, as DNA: TGTGCCAGTAGTAACAGGGGGCGCGACGAGCAGTACTTC. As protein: CASSNRGRDEQYF. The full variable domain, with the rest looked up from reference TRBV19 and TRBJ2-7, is DGGITQSPKYLFRKEGQNVTLSCEQNLNHDAMYWYRQDPGQGLRLIYYSQIVNDFQKGDIAEGYSVSREKKESFPLTVTSAQKNPTAFYLCASSNRGRDEQYFGPGTRLTVT.

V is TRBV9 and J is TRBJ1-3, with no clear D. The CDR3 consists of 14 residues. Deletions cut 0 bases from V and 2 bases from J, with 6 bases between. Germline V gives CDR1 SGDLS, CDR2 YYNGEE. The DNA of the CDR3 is TGTGCCAGCAGCGTAGCCACTGCTGGAAACACCATATATTTT. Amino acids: CASSVATAGNTIYF.

CDR3 in amino acids: CASSPEDWVAGNTIYF. As DNA, the CDR3 is TGCGCCAGCAGCCCTGAAGACTGGGTAGCTGGAAACACCATATATTTT. This chain links TRBV4-3 with TRBJ1-3, with D unresolved. CDR3 length: 16 residues. CDR1 is LGHNA, CDR2 YSLEER, per germline. Trimming cost V 4 bases and J 2 bases, with 15 bases left between them.

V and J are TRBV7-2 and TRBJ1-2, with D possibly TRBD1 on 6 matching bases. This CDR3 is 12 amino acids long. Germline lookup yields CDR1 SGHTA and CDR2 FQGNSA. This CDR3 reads CVGRTGNYGYTF. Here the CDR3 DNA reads TGTGTGGGGAGAACAGGGAACTATGGCTACACCTTC. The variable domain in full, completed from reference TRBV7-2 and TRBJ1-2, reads GAGVSQSPSNKVTEKGKDVELRCDPISGHTALYWYRQSLGQGLEFLIYFQGNSAPDKSGLPSDRFSAERTGGSVSTLTIQRTQQEDSAVYLCVGRTGNYGYTFGSGTRLTVV.

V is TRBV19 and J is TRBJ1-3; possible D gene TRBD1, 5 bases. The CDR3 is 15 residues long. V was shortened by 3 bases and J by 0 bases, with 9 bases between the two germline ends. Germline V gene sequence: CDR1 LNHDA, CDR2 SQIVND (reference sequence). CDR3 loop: CASSIVGGSGNTIYF. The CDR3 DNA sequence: TGTGCCAGTAGTATCGTCGGGGGCTCTGGAAACACCATATATTTT.

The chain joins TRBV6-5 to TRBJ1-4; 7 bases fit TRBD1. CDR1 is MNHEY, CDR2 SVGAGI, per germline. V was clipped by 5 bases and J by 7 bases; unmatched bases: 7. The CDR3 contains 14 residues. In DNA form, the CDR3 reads TGTGCCAGCAGTCCCGACAGGGAGGCTGAAAAACTGTTTTTT. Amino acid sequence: CASSPDREAEKLFF.

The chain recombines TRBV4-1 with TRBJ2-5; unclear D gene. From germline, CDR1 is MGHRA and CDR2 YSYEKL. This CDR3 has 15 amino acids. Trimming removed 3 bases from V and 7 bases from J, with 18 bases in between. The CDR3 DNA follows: TGCGCCAGCAGCCACCAGACCGACCCGGGTAGGACCCAGTACTTC. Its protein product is CASSHQTDPGRTQYF.

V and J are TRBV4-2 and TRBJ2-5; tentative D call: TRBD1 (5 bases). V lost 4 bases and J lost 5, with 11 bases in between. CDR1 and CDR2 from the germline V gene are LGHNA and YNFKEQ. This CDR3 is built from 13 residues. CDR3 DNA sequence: TGTGCCAGCAGCCCCCTAGGACACGAGACCCAGTACTTC. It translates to CASSPLGHETQYF.

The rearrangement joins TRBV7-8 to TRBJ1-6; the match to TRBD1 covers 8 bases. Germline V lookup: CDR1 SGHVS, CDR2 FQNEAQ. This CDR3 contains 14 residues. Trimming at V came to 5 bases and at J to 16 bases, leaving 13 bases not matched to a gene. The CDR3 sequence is CASSRGTGLLPLHF. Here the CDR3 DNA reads TGTGCCAGCAGCCGCGGGACAGGTCTTTTACCACTCCACTTT.

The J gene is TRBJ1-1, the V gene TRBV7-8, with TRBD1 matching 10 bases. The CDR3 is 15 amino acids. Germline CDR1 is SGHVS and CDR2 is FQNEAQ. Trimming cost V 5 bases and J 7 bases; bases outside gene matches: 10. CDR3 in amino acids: CASSAYRDRGVEAFF. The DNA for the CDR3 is TGTGCCAGCAGCGCTTACCGGGACAGGGGAGTTGAAGCTTTCTTT.

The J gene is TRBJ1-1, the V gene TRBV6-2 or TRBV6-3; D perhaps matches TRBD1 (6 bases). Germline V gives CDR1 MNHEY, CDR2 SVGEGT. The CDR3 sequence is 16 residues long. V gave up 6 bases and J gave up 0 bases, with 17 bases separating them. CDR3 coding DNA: TGTGCCAGCAGCCCTACCCTAGGGGGAATGAACACTGAAGCTTTCTTT. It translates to CASSPTLGGMNTEAFF.

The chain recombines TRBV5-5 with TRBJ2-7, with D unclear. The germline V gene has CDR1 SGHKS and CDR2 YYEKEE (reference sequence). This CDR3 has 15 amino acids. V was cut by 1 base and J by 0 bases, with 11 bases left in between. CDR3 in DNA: TGTGCCAGCAGCTTGACCCAGACACTCTCCTACGAGCAGTACTTC. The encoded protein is CASSLTQTLSYEQYF.

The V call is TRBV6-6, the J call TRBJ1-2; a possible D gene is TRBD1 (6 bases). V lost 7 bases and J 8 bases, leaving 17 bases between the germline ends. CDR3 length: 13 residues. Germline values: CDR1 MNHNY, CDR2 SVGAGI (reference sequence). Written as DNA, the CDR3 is TGTGCCAGCAATAAGAACAGGGCTTGGGGCTACACCTTC. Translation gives CASNKNRAWGYTF.

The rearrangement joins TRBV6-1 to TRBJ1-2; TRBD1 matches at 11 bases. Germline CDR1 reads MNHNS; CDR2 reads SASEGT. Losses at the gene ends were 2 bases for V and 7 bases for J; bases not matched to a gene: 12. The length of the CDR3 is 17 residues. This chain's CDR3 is CASSEMVRGQGGSGYTF. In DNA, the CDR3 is TGTGCCAGCAGTGAAATGGTTAGGGGACAGGGGGGGAGTGGCTACACCTTC.

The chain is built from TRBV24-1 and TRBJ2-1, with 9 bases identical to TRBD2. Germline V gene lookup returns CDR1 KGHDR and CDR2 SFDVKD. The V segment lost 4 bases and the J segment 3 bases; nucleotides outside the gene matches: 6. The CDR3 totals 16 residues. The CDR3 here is CATSELAGADYNEQFF. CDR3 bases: TGTGCCACCAGTGAGTTAGCGGGAGCTGACTACAATGAGCAGTTCTTC.

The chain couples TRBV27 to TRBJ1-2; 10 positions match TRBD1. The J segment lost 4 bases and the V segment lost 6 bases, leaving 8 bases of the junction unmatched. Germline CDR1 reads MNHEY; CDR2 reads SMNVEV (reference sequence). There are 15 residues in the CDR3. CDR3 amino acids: CASSPRQGAVYGYTF. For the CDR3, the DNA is TGTGCCAGCAGCCCCCGACAGGGGGCGGTCTATGGCTACACCTTC.

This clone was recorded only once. DNA for the CDR3: TGTGCCAGCAGCGCCCCAAGACTCGGCACAGATACGCAGTATTTT. Translation gives CASSAPRLGTDTQYF. The chain is built from TRBV9 and TRBJ2-3; the D is unclear. The germline CDR1 and CDR2 sequences are SGDLS and YYNGEE. The CDR3 extends over 15 amino acids. The V gene lost 3 bases and the J gene lost 1 base, with 12 bases spanning the gap.

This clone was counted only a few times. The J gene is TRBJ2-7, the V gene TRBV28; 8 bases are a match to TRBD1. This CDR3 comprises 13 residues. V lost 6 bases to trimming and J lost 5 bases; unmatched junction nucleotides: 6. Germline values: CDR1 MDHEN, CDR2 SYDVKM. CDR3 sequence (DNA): TGTGCCAGCAGCGCAGGGGGCTCTAACGAGCAGTACTTC. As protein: CASSAGGSNEQYF.

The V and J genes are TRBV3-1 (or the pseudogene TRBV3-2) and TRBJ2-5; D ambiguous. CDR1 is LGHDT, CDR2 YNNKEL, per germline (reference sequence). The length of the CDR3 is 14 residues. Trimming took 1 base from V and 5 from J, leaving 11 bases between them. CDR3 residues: CASSQGVTRETQYF. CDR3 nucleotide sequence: TGTGCCAGCAGCCAAGGTGTTACCAGGGAGACCCAGTACTTC.

CDR3 sequence: CASSADRESRETQYF. In DNA, the CDR3 is TGTGCCAGCAGCGCGGACAGGGAAAGTAGAGAGACCCAGTACTTC. This sequence joins TRBV9 and TRBJ2-5, with 8 bases fitting TRBD1. Germline V gives CDR1 SGDLS, CDR2 YYNGEE. This CDR3 has 15 residues. V was pared by 3 bases and J by 4 bases, with 8 bases of the junction left unmatched. The full variable domain, its missing parts supplied by reference TRBV9 and TRBJ2-5, is DSGVTQTPKHLITATGQRVTLRCSPRSGDLSVYWYQQSLDQGLQFLIQYYNGEERAKGNILERFSAQQFPDLHSELNLSSLELGDSALYFCASSADRESRETQYFGPGTRLLVL.

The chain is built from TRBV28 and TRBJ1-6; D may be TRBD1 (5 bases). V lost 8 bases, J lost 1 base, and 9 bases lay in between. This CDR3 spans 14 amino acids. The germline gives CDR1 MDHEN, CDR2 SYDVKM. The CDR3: CASSRQSYNSPLHF. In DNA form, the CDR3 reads TGTGCCAGCTCGAGACAGTCCTATAATTCACCCCTCCACTTT.

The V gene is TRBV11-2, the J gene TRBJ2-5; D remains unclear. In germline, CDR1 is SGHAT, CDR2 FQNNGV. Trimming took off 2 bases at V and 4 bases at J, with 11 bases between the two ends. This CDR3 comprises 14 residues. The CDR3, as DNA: TGTGCCAGCAGCTTAAGGCTATCGGGAGAGACCCAGTACTTC. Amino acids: CASSLRLSGETQYF.

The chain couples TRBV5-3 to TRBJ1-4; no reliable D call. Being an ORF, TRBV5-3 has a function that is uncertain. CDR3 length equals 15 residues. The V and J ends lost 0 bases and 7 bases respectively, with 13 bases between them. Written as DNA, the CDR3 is TGTGCCAGAAGCTTGGAGGTTGAGGAGGGTGAAAAACTGTTTTTT. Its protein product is CARSLEVEEGEKLFF.